This passage covers 30 T cell receptor beta chains from one sample sequenced in a study of OX40 agonist ivuxolimab in advanced cancers. Sequenced by immunoSEQ multiplex PCR; TCRdb stores in-frame clones only, minus some. The sample consists of approximately 60,000 clones, about 92% of them appearing once. The sample in question was CD4+ or CD8+ T cells sorted from blood, obtained in a trial of the OX40 agonist ivuxolimab. Receptors were obtained from an adult with an advanced solid tumor such as melanoma, head and neck, liver or kidney cancer.

This clone was counted a single time. V gene TRBV10-2 combines with J gene TRBJ1-1; no clear D gene. Trimming stripped 7 bases from V and 8 bases from J, with 17 bases between. The CDR3 consists of 13 residues. The germline CDR1 and CDR2 sequences are WSHSY and SAAADI. Here the CDR3 DNA reads TGCGCCAGCAAAGAGATTGGGGAGAAAGAAGCTTTCTTT. Amino acids: CASKEIGEKEAFF.

The chain is built from TRBV4-1 and TRBJ1-2; 12 bases line up with TRBD1. J was trimmed by 6 bases and V by 6 bases; bases with no gene match: 11. CDR3 size: 16 residues. Germline V gene lookup returns CDR1 MGHRA and CDR2 YSYEKL. The CDR3, as DNA: TGCGCCAGCAGTCTAACCGGGACAGGGGGCAGGGATGGCTACACCTTC. This translates into CASSLTGTGGRDGYTF.

The rearrangement links TRBV5-1 to TRBJ2-7; D possibly corresponds to TRBD2 (5 bases). CDR3 length: 14 residues. The V and J ends lost 2 bases and 3 bases respectively, with 12 bases between them. CDR1 is SGHRS, CDR2 YFSETQ, per germline. CDR3 bases: TGCGCCAGCAGCTTACTGACGGGGAACTACGAGCAGTACTTC. Translating it yields CASSLLTGNYEQYF.

The rearrangement uses TRBV18 and TRBJ2-3; 8 bases are a match to TRBD2. This CDR3 has 14 residues. The junction had 3 bases not matched to a gene; V was cut back by 7 bases and J by 0 bases. Germline V gives CDR1 KGHSH, CDR2 LQKENI. The DNA for the CDR3 is TGTGCCAGCTATAGCGGGGCGAGCACAGATACGCAGTATTTT. Translation gives CASYSGASTDTQYF.

The V and J genes are TRBV19 and TRBJ1-5; 8 bases match TRBD1. Germline V gives CDR1 LNHDA, CDR2 SQIVND (reference sequence). The trim removed 4 bases at V and 1 base at J, leaving 9 bases unmatched. There are 17 residues in the CDR3. CDR3 residues: CASSTTGTGASNQPQHF. Written as DNA, the CDR3 is TGTGCCAGTAGTACTACCGGGACAGGAGCCAGCAATCAGCCCCAGCATTTT.

This chain connects TRBV5-1 to TRBJ1-2; no definite D call. Per the germline V gene, CDR1 is SGHRS and CDR2 is YFSETQ. Trimming took off 4 bases at V and 4 bases at J, with 23 bases between the two ends. The CDR3 is made up of 17 amino acids. The CDR3 bases are TGCGCCAGCAGCCTTGGCGGAGGGCGGACCCAAGGCTATGGCTACACCTTC. It yields the protein CASSLGGGRTQGYGYTF.

This chain uses TRBV10-3 with TRBJ2-7; tentatively, D is TRBD1 (6 bases). The CDR3 totals 14 residues. Germline CDR1 ENHRY, CDR2 SYGVKD. The ends were cut back, 4 bases at V and 1 base at J, with 11 bases in the middle. The CDR3 sequence: CAISAGTSSYEQYF. The DNA of the CDR3 is TGTGCCATCAGTGCCGGGACAAGTTCCTACGAGCAGTACTTC.

The V call is TRBV6-5, the J call TRBJ1-2; 11 nucleotides align to TRBD1. The V and J ends lost 10 bases and 6 bases, in that order; junction bases with no gene match: 13. In germline, CDR1 is MNHEY, CDR2 SVGAGI. The CDR3 is 15 amino acids. The CDR3 nucleotides are TGTGCCACCGCCGGGACAGGGGGGATCCAGCATGGCTACACCTTC. It is translated as CATAGTGGIQHGYTF.

The V gene is TRBV6-1, the J gene TRBJ1-5; D gene uncertain. V lost 3 bases, J lost 0 bases, and 9 bases lay in between. There are 15 residues in the CDR3. Germline assignment: CDR1 MNHNS and CDR2 SASEGT. This CDR3 is CASSETIDSNQPQHF. In DNA form, the CDR3 reads TGTGCCAGCAGTGAGACAATAGATAGCAATCAGCCCCAGCATTTT.

V and J are TRBV7-2 and TRBJ1-3, with TRBD1 as a possible D gene (6 bases). Trimming stripped 5 bases from V and 0 bases from J, with 11 bases between. CDR3 length: 15 amino acids. CDR1 is SGHTA, CDR2 FQGNSA, per germline. The CDR3 loop reads CASSIGQLSGNTIYF. The CDR3 DNA sequence: TGTGCCAGCAGCATTGGACAGCTCTCTGGAAACACCATATATTTT.

V gene TRBV7-6 combines with J gene TRBJ2-7; 7 nucleotides agree with TRBD2. With 9 bases clipped from V and 3 bases from J, the junction kept 5 bases outside the gene matches. Germline V gene lookup returns CDR1 SGHVS and CDR2 FNYEAQ. The CDR3 length is 12 residues. In DNA, the CDR3 is TGTGCCAGTTCTACGGGGGGCTACGAGCAGTACTTC. It codes for CASSTGGYEQYF.

The chain combines TRBV6-6 with TRBJ2-5; D possibly corresponds to TRBD2 (6 bases). V lost 6 bases to trimming and J lost 3 bases, with 14 bases between them. Germline assignment: CDR1 MNHNY and CDR2 SVGAGI (reference sequence). The CDR3 is made up of 14 amino acids. The CDR3 reads CASSPGTFEETQYF. The CDR3 bases are TGTGCCAGCAGCCCCGGGACTTTCGAAGAGACCCAGTACTTC.

This rearrangement joins TRBV5-1 to TRBJ2-3; 9 nucleotides align to TRBD1. This CDR3 has 14 amino acids. Germline CDR1 SGHRS, CDR2 YFSETQ. With 6 bases clipped from V and 6 bases from J, the junction kept 8 bases outside the gene matches. The CDR3, as DNA: TGCGCCAGCACCATACAGGGGGCATCGGATACGCAGTATTTT. Protein sequence: CASTIQGASDTQYF.

J is TRBJ1-5 and V is TRBV19; D gene uncertain. The CDR3 contains 15 residues. CDR1 and CDR2 from the germline V gene are LNHDA and SQIVND (reference sequence). The ends were cut back, 7 bases at V and 1 base at J, with 14 bases in the middle. The CDR3 bases are TGTGCCAGTAAGGGTGGTCAGATCAGCAATCAGCCCCAGCATTTT. Its translation is CASKGGQISNQPQHF. Full variable domain (outside the CDR3, taken from reference TRBV19 and TRBJ1-5): DGGITQSPKYLFRKEGQNVTLSCEQNLNHDAMYWYRQDPGQGLRLIYYSQIVNDFQKGDIAEGYSVSREKKESFPLTVTSAQKNPTAFYLCASKGGQISNQPQHFGDGTRLSIL.

V and J are TRBV5-1 and TRBJ2-3; 13 nucleotides match TRBD2. The CDR3 runs to 15 residues. Germline values: CDR1 SGHRS, CDR2 YFSETQ. The J segment lost 3 bases and the V segment lost 4 bases, leaving 2 bases of the junction unmatched. The CDR3 coding sequence is TGCGCCAGCAGCCAACTAGCGGGAGGGACAGATACGCAGTATTTT. This codes for CASSQLAGGTDTQYF. The variable domain in full, completed from reference TRBV5-1 and TRBJ2-3, reads KAGVTQTPRYLIKTRGQQVTLSCSPISGHRSVSWYQQTPGQGLQFLFEYFSETQRNKGNFPGRFSGRQFSNSRSEMNVSTLELGDSALYLCASSQLAGGTDTQYFGPGTRLTVL.

The gene calls are TRBV11-1 and TRBJ2-3, with 9 bases that match TRBD1. Germline-derived CDR1 and CDR2 are SGHAT and FQDESV (reference sequence). V lost 4 bases to trimming and J lost 2 bases; unmatched junction nucleotides: 4. The CDR3 spans 15 residues. The CDR3 is CASSSGTGPTDTQYF. The CDR3 nucleotides read TGTGCCAGCAGCTCCGGGACAGGGCCCACAGATACGCAGTATTTT.

V and J are TRBV2 and TRBJ2-1; D possibly uses TRBD1 or TRBD2 (5 bases each). V shed 11 bases and J shed 1 base, with 15 bases lying between them. In germline, CDR1 is SNHLY, CDR2 FYNNEI. The CDR3 is 14 amino acids. The CDR3: CASPGTESYNEQFF. The CDR3 DNA reads TGTGCCTCCCCCGGGACCGAATCCTACAATGAGCAGTTCTTC.

The rearrangement uses TRBV18 and TRBJ2-4, with D hard to call. This CDR3 spans 13 amino acids. Germline V CDR1 and CDR2: KGHSH, LQKENI. The V end lost 1 base, the J end lost 12 bases, and 13 bases lay between the germline ends. CDR3 amino acids: CASSPQKMESQYF. The CDR3 DNA reads as TGTGCCAGCTCACCACAAAAAATGGAGAGTCAGTACTTC.

CDR3 bases: TGCGCCAGCAGGGGCAGCTCTGGAAACACCATATATTTT. Amino acid sequence: CASRGSSGNTIYF. The V gene is TRBV10-2, the J gene TRBJ1-3; D not certain. This CDR3 has 13 amino acids. Germline CDR1 WSHSY, CDR2 SAAADI. V was cut by 6 bases and J by 0 bases, with 6 bases left in between.

The chain has TRBV2 and TRBJ1-2; D gene unclear. The ends were cut back, 3 bases at V and 6 bases at J, with 11 bases in the middle. The CDR3 is 13 amino acids. The germline CDR1 and CDR2 sequences are SNHLY and FYNNEI. The CDR3 coding sequence is TGTGCCAGCAGTGAGCGACAACGGGATGGCTACACCTTC. Its protein is CASSERQRDGYTF.

The CDR3 nucleotides are TGTGCCAGCAGCCCCACGACTAGCCGCCTGCGAAATACGCAGTATTTT. Encoded protein: CASSPTTSRLRNTQYF. The V and J genes are TRBV12-1 and TRBJ2-3; the table calls TRBD2, which could not be checked here. TRBV12-1 is a documented pseudogene. The CDR3 contains 16 residues.

This chain uses TRBV25-1 with TRBJ1-2; tentative D call: TRBD1 (6 bases). V was cut by 6 bases and J by 4 bases, with 12 bases left in between. This CDR3 region has 13 residues. Germline V gene data show CDR1 as MGHDK and CDR2 as SYGVNS. CDR3 sequence (DNA): TGTGCCAGCAGGCGAGGGGGGGGCTATGGCTACACCTTC. Amino acid sequence: CASRRGGGYGYTF.

This clone has just a few counts. The genes are TRBV11-2 and TRBJ1-4; D not certain. The CDR3 consists of 16 residues. CDR1 and CDR2 from the germline V gene are SGHAT and FQNNGV. Deletions cut 0 bases from V and 8 bases from J, with 16 bases between. The CDR3 protein is CASSLDGNDLGEKLFF. The DNA of the CDR3 is TGTGCCAGCAGCTTAGACGGGAACGACCTAGGGGAAAAACTGTTTTTT.

The chain joins TRBV7-6 to TRBJ2-1; D is undetermined. The CDR3 spans 13 residues. V lost 2 bases and J 7 bases, leaving 9 bases between the germline ends. The V gene's germline CDR1 is SGHVS and CDR2 FNYEAQ. The CDR3 nucleotides are TGTGCCAGCAGCTTATTTCTCGGAAATGAGCAGTTCTTC. Protein sequence: CASSLFLGNEQFF.

The rearrangement uses TRBV7-9 and TRBJ2-5, with 9 positions matching TRBD2. V gave up 7 bases and J gave up 3 bases; unmatched junction bases: 9. Per the germline V gene, CDR1 is SEHNR and CDR2 is FQNEAQ (reference sequence). The CDR3 is 15 residues long. CDR3 sequence reads: CASTPRAGGEETQYF. CDR3 DNA: TGTGCCAGCACCCCCCGGGCGGGAGGGGAAGAGACCCAGTACTTC.

This chain links TRBV9 with TRBJ2-3; D unclear. Trimming stripped 3 bases from V and 3 bases from J, with 8 bases between. Germline V gene sequence: CDR1 SGDLS, CDR2 YYNGEE. There are 13 residues in the CDR3. The CDR3 region is CASSEAYTDTQYF. The DNA for the CDR3 is TGTGCCAGCAGCGAGGCGTATACAGATACGCAGTATTTT.

The V and J genes are TRBV21-1 and TRBJ1-5. TRBV21-1 is flagged as a pseudogene. This CDR3 has 18 amino acids. This CDR3 reads CASSKNGPQRDKDQPQHF. CDR3 DNA sequence: TGTGCCAGCAGCAAAAACGGGCCCCAGCGGGACAAAGATCAGCCCCAGCATTTT.

This clone has only a few counts. This chain joins TRBV19 and TRBJ1-5, with D unresolved. CDR1 and CDR2 from the germline V gene are LNHDA and SQIVND (reference sequence). V lost 5 bases to trimming and J lost 6 bases, with 11 bases between them. CDR3 length equals 13 residues. In DNA form, the CDR3 reads TGTGCCAGTAGTCCGCCCAGAGGTCAGCCCCAGCATTTT. It encodes CASSPPRGQPQHF.

V is TRBV13 and J is TRBJ1-2, with D perhaps TRBD1 (5 bases). This CDR3 has 17 residues. Germline CDR1 reads PRHDT; CDR2 reads FYEKMQ (reference sequence). V was shortened by 2 bases and J by 0 bases, with 16 bases between the two germline ends. CDR3: CASSLRWGRNSNYGYTF. In nucleotides, the CDR3 is TGTGCCAGCAGCTTAAGATGGGGCAGGAATTCTAACTATGGCTACACCTTC.

This CDR3 reads CASSQGLRGTGTEAFF. DNA for the CDR3: TGTGCCAGCAGCCAAGGTTTGCGGGGGACGGGGACTGAAGCTTTCTTT. This chain uses TRBV11-1 with TRBJ1-1; tentatively, D is TRBD1 (5 bases). V shed 5 bases and J shed 5 bases, with 21 bases lying between them. The germline CDR1 and CDR2 sequences are SGHAT and FQDESV (reference sequence). CDR3 length equals 16 residues.